This TCR beta chain was identified in a study of shared clonotypes between healthy human individuals. The sample holds one count of this clone. Germline assignment: CDR1 MDHEN and CDR2 SYDVKM. The CDR3 sequence is 14 residues long. The ends were cut back, 3 bases at V and 10 bases at J, with 18 bases in the middle. TCRdb keeps only in-frame clones here, not all; method: immunoSEQ multiplex PCR. The table includes under 2,500,000 clones, around 95% detected once. Input material: naive CD4+ T cells sorted from blood. Subset noted: CD45RA+ positively selected. The chain couples TRBV28 to TRBJ1-1, with D tentatively TRBD1 (6 bases). This TCR was recovered from a young man in good health. The CDR3 here is CASSFPTQGSGAFF. CDR3 nucleotides: TGTGCCAGCAGTTTTCCCACACAGGGCTCTGGAGCTTTCTTT.